These T cell receptor beta chains were read from a single sample in a study of T cells expressing NK-cell markers. No DNA is given; TCRdb re-called the 5' RACE reads and lists each CDR3 protein once. Its table records over 200,000 distinct CDR3 sequences. Sample: blood T cells: a sorted CD56 or NKG2C T cell subset, CD4+ or CD8+ T cells, or bulk PBMC T cells (not recorded which). The receptors derive from a young man in good health. Each CDR3 is given with its conserved first and last residue. Each record gives: V gene, J gene, CDR3 length, CDR3 protein.

TRBV20-1	TRBJ2-3	12	CSAHHQTDTQYF
TRBV28	TRBJ2-3	16	CASSLLASGSTDTQYF
TRBV28	TRBJ2-5	14	CASSPRAFQETQYF
TRBV6-1	TRBJ1-1	14	CASSGPGQGTEAFF
TRBV7-3	TRBJ2-5	14	CASSQGGLQETQYF
TRBV20-1	TRBJ2-5	13	CSAHSQGGETQYF
TRBV5-4	TRBJ2-2	16	CASSPRQAENTGELFF
TRBV5-1	TRBJ1-1	13	CASSFRMNTEAFF
TRBV12-3/TRBV12-4	TRBJ2-1	16	CASRATQGLRYNEQFF
TRBV5-8	TRBJ1-2	18	CASSFSTGGSWANYGYTF
TRBV7-3	TRBJ2-7	16	CASSPLIRTFPYEQYF
TRBV15	TRBJ2-3	14	CATSRSPSTDTQYF
TRBV10-3	TRBJ1-5	15	CAISAGTGFFQPQHF
TRBV6-6	TRBJ2-7	12	CAIGASAYEQYF
TRBV20-1	TRBJ2-1	15	CSARVLAGWDNEQFF
TRBV18	TRBJ2-1	19	CASSPPRGLVSGLYNEQFF
TRBV6-6	TRBJ2-5	13	CASSLPPGETQYF
TRBV6-5	TRBJ2-7	15	CASSSGLAGVGEQYF
TRBV4-3	TRBJ2-6	16	CASSLNGGTGANVLTF
TRBV20-1	TRBJ2-5	15	CSARGSGWLEETQYF
TRBV6-5	TRBJ2-1	17	CASSGTSVYGSYNEQFF
TRBV12-3/TRBV12-4	TRBJ2-7	15	CASSPTVPGKDEQYF
TRBV20-1	TRBJ1-5	15	CSARGNPRYDQPQHF
TRBV5-5	TRBJ2-5	16	CASSLRQGVGSETQYF
TRBV19	TRBJ2-1	16	CASSISPGLVYNEQFF
TRBV5-1	TRBJ2-1	17	CASSLDWTAPSLDEQFF
TRBV27	TRBJ2-6	13	CASARTGLDVLTF
TRBV5-1	TRBJ1-2	13	CASSLDRDYGYTF
TRBV6-5	TRBJ1-5	15	CASSYSKQENQPQHF
TRBV11-2	TRBJ2-3	15	CASSLHRPQTDTQYF
TRBV12-3/TRBV12-4	TRBJ1-2	15	CASSLARQGLNGYTF
TRBV7-8	TRBJ2-5	16	CASSLRRTSGQETQYF